This TCR beta chain was found in a study of breast tumors, draining lymph nodes, adjacent tissues. Study-level findings and limits: Luminal-like breast cancer showed significantly higher tumor–nontumor repertoire similarity than basal-like. The lymph node origin of tumor T cells was framed as consistent with a hypothesis, not demonstrated. Tumors had less TCR diversity than lymph nodes, more than nontumor tissue.

TCRdb used MiXCR to reprocess the multiplex PCR reads, holding one entry per CDR3 protein. The top ten hold roughly a tenth of the sample, which has about 35,000 distinct CDR3 sequences, 36% seen once. Per germline, CDR1 DFQATT and CDR2 SNEGSKA (reference sequence). This CDR3 comprises 12 residues. Trimming left V 6 bases short and J 3 bases short, with 12 bases between. In the case of this clonotype: Its antigen is as yet unknown.

The sequence came from a female donor with breast cancer. Some clones in this sample may be carry-over from other donors' samples. Sequencing was performed on breast tumor tissue. This chain joins TRBV20-1 and TRBJ2-7, with D tentatively TRBD1 or TRBD2 (5 bases each). CDR3: CSAMGPRYEQYF. The DNA of the CDR3 is TGCAGTGCCATGGGACCTCGCTACGAGCAGTACTTC.